The clone carrying this T cell receptor beta chain was detected a few times. Its matching antigen is unknown. This CDR3 has 14 amino acids. In germline, CDR1 is SGHDT, CDR2 YYEEEE. Trimming pared 5 bases from V and 5 bases from J, leaving 16 bases between. The data were taken from a study of response to subunit inactivated influenza vaccine. Study outcomes and limitations: T cells newly recruited by each seasonal influenza vaccination are few, the authors suggested.

TCRdb fed the RT-PCR reads into MiXCR, producing one record per CDR3 protein. The profile shows about 650,000 distinct CDR3 sequences, approximately 14% of them singletons. This chain joins TRBV5-6 and TRBJ2-5, with D perhaps given as TRBD1 or TRBD2 (6 bases each). This TCR derives from a man aged 45 to 65 who received an inactivated influenza vaccine. The specimen comprised PBMCs from blood, sampled 12 days after vaccination. CDR3 in DNA: TGTGCCAGCAGTTTTGGGGGGCGCTGGGAGACCCAGTACTTC. It yields the protein CASSFGGRWETQYF.